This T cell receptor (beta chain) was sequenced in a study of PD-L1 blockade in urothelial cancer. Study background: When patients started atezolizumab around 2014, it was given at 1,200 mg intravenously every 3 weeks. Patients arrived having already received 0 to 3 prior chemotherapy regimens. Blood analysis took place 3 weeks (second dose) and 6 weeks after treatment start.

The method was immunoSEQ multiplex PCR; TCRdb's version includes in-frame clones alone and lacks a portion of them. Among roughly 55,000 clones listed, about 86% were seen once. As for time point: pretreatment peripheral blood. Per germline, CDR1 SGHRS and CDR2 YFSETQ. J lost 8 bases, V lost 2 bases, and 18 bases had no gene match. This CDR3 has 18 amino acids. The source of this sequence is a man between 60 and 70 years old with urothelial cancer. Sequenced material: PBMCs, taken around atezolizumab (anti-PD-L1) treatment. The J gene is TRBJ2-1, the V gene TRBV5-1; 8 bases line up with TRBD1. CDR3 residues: CASSFSLTGQGVGDEQFF. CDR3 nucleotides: TGCGCCAGCAGCTTTAGTTTAACAGGACAGGGTGTGGGAGATGAGCAGTTCTTC.